Listed below are T cell receptor beta chains from one sample, sequenced in a study of blood T cell repertoires in COVID-19. Sequencing used immunoSEQ multiplex PCR; TCRdb keeps in-frame clones, though not all of them. Of fewer than 100,000 clones listed, approximately 89% are singletons. Input material: peripheral blood. These receptors all come from a man aged 50 to 59 with acute or convalescent COVID-19. The CDR3 runs from the conserved cysteine through the conserved F or W. A D gene is named only where the DNA matches it firmly. Only some rows state a clone size, as once, few, many or a class for expanded clones.

cdr3_nt: TGCGCCAGCAGCGCACACTGGGACAGCTTCGGGAATGAGCAGTTCTTC
cdr3_aa: CASSAHWDSFGNEQFF
clone_size: .
j_call: TRBJ2-1
d_call: TRBD1
v_call: TRBV5-1

cdr3_nt: TGCGCCAGCAGTACAGGGGGCGAGCATCAGCCCCAGCATTTT
cdr3_aa: CASSTGGEHQPQHF
clone_size: .
j_call: TRBJ1-5
d_call: TRBD1
v_call: TRBV10-2

cdr3_nt: TGTGCTAGTGGTCTTGGGACTAGCGGGAGTACCGGGGAGCTGTTTTTT
cdr3_aa: CASGLGTSGSTGELFF
clone_size: .
j_call: TRBJ2-2
d_call: TRBD2
v_call: TRBV12-5

cdr3_nt: TGTGCCAGCAGCTCGACACGACAGGGCGTGGGGAAAGCTTTCTTT
cdr3_aa: CASSSTRQGVGKAFF
clone_size: .
j_call: TRBJ1-1
d_call: TRBD1
v_call: TRBV13

cdr3_nt: TGCAGCGTTGAAGATCTTCGAGAGCGGACCCAGTACTTC
cdr3_aa: CSVEDLRERTQYF
clone_size: few
j_call: TRBJ2-5
d_call: .
v_call: TRBV29-1

cdr3_nt: TGTGCCAGCAGTTATGGGACTAGCGAGAGGGAGCAGTTCTTC
cdr3_aa: CASSYGTSEREQFF
clone_size: .
j_call: TRBJ2-1
d_call: TRBD2
v_call: TRBV6-5

cdr3_nt: TGTGCCAGCAGCCAAGACAGGGGCGATTGGACCTTC
cdr3_aa: CASSQDRGDWTF
clone_size: few
j_call: TRBJ1-2
d_call: .
v_call: TRBV3-1/TRBV3-2

cdr3_nt: TGCGCCAGCAGCTTGACTAGCCAAGATACGCAGTATTTT
cdr3_aa: CASSLTSQDTQYF
clone_size: .
j_call: TRBJ2-3
d_call: TRBD2
v_call: TRBV4-1

cdr3_nt: TGTGCCAGCAGTGCTTCGACAGTGAACACTGAAGCTTTCTTT
cdr3_aa: CASSASTVNTEAFF
clone_size: .
j_call: TRBJ1-1
d_call: .
v_call: TRBV28

cdr3_nt: TGTGCCAGCAGTGCCTACACTCCGGGACAGGGGAGGAACACTGAAGCTTTCTTT
cdr3_aa: CASSAYTPGQGRNTEAFF
clone_size: few
j_call: TRBJ1-1
d_call: TRBD1
v_call: TRBV6-1

cdr3_nt: TGCAGCGTTGTAAGGACTAGCGGCTACAATGAGCAGTTCTTC
cdr3_aa: CSVVRTSGYNEQFF
clone_size: .
j_call: TRBJ2-1
d_call: TRBD2
v_call: TRBV29-1

cdr3_nt: TGTGCCAGCTCACATAGGGGAAGTAGTGGCTACACCTTC
cdr3_aa: CASSHRGSSGYTF
clone_size: .
j_call: TRBJ1-2
d_call: .
v_call: TRBV18

cdr3_nt: TGTGCCAGCAGTACCCGGACTAGCGGGAGGGCAAATAATGAGCAGTTCTTC
cdr3_aa: CASSTRTSGRANNEQFF
clone_size: .
j_call: TRBJ2-1
d_call: TRBD2
v_call: TRBV2

cdr3_nt: TGTGCCAGCAGCGTAGGACGGGAATCCTACAATGAGCAGTTCTTC
cdr3_aa: CASSVGRESYNEQFF
clone_size: few
j_call: TRBJ2-1
d_call: .
v_call: TRBV9

cdr3_nt: TGTGCCACCAGTACGACACTTCACCAGACCCTCGATACGCAGTATTTT
cdr3_aa: CATSTTLHQTLDTQYF
clone_size: once
j_call: TRBJ2-3
d_call: .
v_call: TRBV24-1

cdr3_nt: TGTGCCAGTATCGCGGGACAGGGTCAGAAAAAACTGTTTTTT
cdr3_aa: CASIAGQGQKKLFF
clone_size: .
j_call: TRBJ1-4
d_call: TRBD1
v_call: TRBV19